Below are 31 T cell receptor beta chains sequenced from a single sample in a study of identical twins. Each CDR3 protein is one row after TCRdb ran MiXCR on the 5' RACE reads. The sample consists of around 550,000 distinct CDR3 sequences, 12% to 15% of them appearing once. This sample was shared with a second study, whose subject was yellow fever vaccine responses in identical twins.

Sequencing was done on a sample of CD4+ T cells sorted from blood. These receptors came from a woman between 18 and 29 years old in good health.

This rearrangement joins TRBV15 to TRBJ2-2; 7 bases map to TRBD1. Germline CDR1 reads LNHNV; CDR2 reads YYDKDF (reference sequence). This CDR3 has 17 residues. Unmatched junction bases numbered 10, after V lost 2 bases and J lost 4 bases. The CDR3 nucleotides are TGTGCCACCAGCAGATTCCGACAGGGCCAGGGCACCGGGGAGCTGTTTTTT. Translation gives CATSRFRQGQGTGELFF.

This clonotype was counted a few times. This chain uses TRBV12-3 or TRBV12-4 with TRBJ2-1; D remains ambiguous. This CDR3 comprises 16 residues. V was shortened by 1 base and J by 0 bases, with 10 bases between the two germline ends. In DNA form, the CDR3 reads TGTGCCAGCAGTTTAGGAGCTCGGAGCTCCTACAATGAGCAGTTCTTC. It codes for CASSLGARSSYNEQFF.

The V call is TRBV10-2, the J call TRBJ2-7; weak D call: TRBD2 (5 bases). Germline assignment: CDR1 WSHSY and CDR2 SAAADI. This CDR3 spans 16 amino acids. With 3 bases removed from V and 6 bases from J, the gap between germline ends came to 21 bases. The CDR3 DNA reads as TGCGCCAGCAGTGACCAACGTAGGTCCGGGGTCGGCGAGCAGTACGTC. It translates to CASSDQRRSGVGEQYV.

The CDR3 DNA is TGTGCCAGCAGCTCAATCACAGATACGCAGTATTTT. Its protein is CASSSITDTQYF. V gene TRBV27 combines with J gene TRBJ2-3; D gene unclear. This CDR3 is built from 12 residues. The ends were cut back, 6 bases at V and 2 bases at J, with 6 bases in the middle. The germline CDR1 and CDR2 sequences are MNHEY and SMNVEV (reference sequence).

This clonotype was detected a few times. This rearrangement joins TRBV2 to TRBJ2-7, with a tentative D call TRBD1 (6 bases). V was clipped by 2 bases and J by 2 bases, with 10 bases between them. Per the germline V gene, CDR1 is SNHLY and CDR2 is FYNNEI. The CDR3 length is 14 residues. CDR3: CASSEQGFAYEQYF. CDR3 DNA sequence: TGTGCCAGCAGTGAACAGGGGTTCGCCTACGAGCAGTACTTC.

The chain links TRBV12-2 to TRBJ2-1. TRBV12-2 is annotated as a pseudogene. This CDR3 is built from 16 residues. CDR3 sequence: CASRLRGRASYNEQFF. The CDR3 nucleotides read TGTGCAAGTCGCTTACGCGGGAGGGCTTCCTACAATGAGCAGTTCTTC.

The table lists this clonotype with a few counts. The chain carries TRBV7-9 and TRBJ1-5, with TRBD1 identical over 7 bases. Germline lookup yields CDR1 SEHNR and CDR2 FQNEAQ (reference sequence). The CDR3 sequence is 13 residues long. Germline trimming cut 3 bases from V and 7 bases from J; bases unmatched to any gene: 3. The CDR3 DNA sequence: TGTGCCAGCAGCTTGGCACAGGGGCAGCCCCAGCATTTT. It codes for CASSLAQGQPQHF. Filled out from reference TRBV7-9 and TRBJ1-5, the complete variable domain reads DTGVSQNPRHKITKRGQNVTFRCDPISEHNRLYWYRQTLGQGPEFLTYFQNEAQLEKSRLLSDRFSAERPKGSFSTLEIQRTEQGDSAMYLCASSLAQGQPQHFGDGTRLSIL.

The rearrangement uses TRBV12-3 or TRBV12-4 and TRBJ1-1; D not certain. Trimming took off 6 bases at V and 3 bases at J, with 14 bases between the two ends. The CDR3 has 14 amino acids. For the CDR3, the DNA is TGTGCCAGCAGATACGGAAGCCGGGACACTGAAGCTTTCTTT. This codes for CASRYGSRDTEAFF.

There are a few counts of this clonotype. The rearrangement links TRBV29-1 to TRBJ2-5; 7 bases match TRBD1. Per the germline V gene, CDR1 is SQVTM and CDR2 is ANQGSEA. Trimming at V came to 3 bases and at J to 1 base, leaving 2 bases not matched to a gene. CDR3 size: 13 residues. This CDR3 is CSVDAGGQETQYF. Here the CDR3 DNA reads TGCAGCGTTGATGCAGGGGGCCAAGAGACCCAGTACTTC. The variable domain in full, with the rest retrieved from reference TRBV29-1 and TRBJ2-5, is SAVISQKPSRDICQRGTSLTIQCQVDSQVTMMFWYRQQPGQSLTLIATANQGSEATYESGFVIDKFPISRPNLTFSTLTVSNMSPEDSSIYLCSVDAGGQETQYFGPGTRLLVL.

The chain employs TRBV10-3 and TRBJ2-3; a possible D gene is TRBD2 (6 bases). The CDR3 is made up of 16 amino acids. Germline-derived CDR1 and CDR2 are ENHRY and SYGVKD. Trimming took 2 bases from V and 4 from J, leaving 16 bases between them. CDR3 sequence: CAISERAGPPSDTQYF. The CDR3 bases are TGTGCCATCAGTGAGAGGGCGGGACCCCCTTCAGATACGCAGTATTTT.

This clonotype came up a few times. The genes are TRBV20-1 and TRBJ2-3, with D possibly being TRBD2 (5 bases). The CDR3 sequence is 15 residues long. V was cut by 6 bases and J by 0 bases, with 16 bases left in between. Germline CDR1 and CDR2: DFQATT and SNEGSKA (reference sequence). CDR3 residues: CSAPRGLTSTDTQYF. CDR3 in DNA: TGCAGTGCCCCCCGAGGGCTAACTAGCACAGATACGCAGTATTTT.

This clonotype appeared many times. The rearrangement uses TRBV5-1 and TRBJ2-4; weak D call: TRBD1 (6 bases). Looked up from germline, CDR1 is SGHRS and CDR2 is YFSETQ. Trimming removed 4 bases at V and 3 bases at J, with 11 bases between. The CDR3 contains 14 residues. CDR3 sequence (DNA): TGCGCCAGCAGCCCCGGGGACAACAAAAACATTCAGTACTTC. Its translation: CASSPGDNKNIQYF.

This clonotype was seen a few times. V is TRBV2 and J is TRBJ2-5, with a tentative D call TRBD1 (6 bases). The CDR3 sequence is 15 residues long. Germline V gene lookup returns CDR1 SNHLY and CDR2 FYNNEI. With 6 bases removed from V and 3 bases from J, the gap between germline ends came to 17 bases. The DNA of the CDR3 is TGTGCCAGCAGATGGGGGACAACAGGGAAAGAGACCCAGTACTTC. Translating gives CASRWGTTGKETQYF.

In its sample, this clonotype was seen a few times. The chain recombines TRBV10-3 with TRBJ2-5; a weak D match, TRBD1 (6 bases). The CDR3 sequence is 13 residues long. V lost 4 bases and J lost 5, with 11 bases in between. Germline V CDR1 and CDR2: ENHRY, SYGVKD. The CDR3 DNA reads as TGTGCCATCAGTGGAGGGGGATTGGAGACCCAGTACTTC. Amino acids: CAISGGGLETQYF.

The chain combines TRBV28 with TRBJ2-7; maybe TRBD1 (6 bases). CDR3 length: 13 residues. V was clipped by 2 bases and J by 3 bases, with 8 bases between them. The germline V gene has CDR1 MDHEN and CDR2 SYDVKM. The CDR3 nucleotides are TGTGCCAGCAGTTTAGGGGGCTTCTACGAGCAGTACGTC. This translates into CASSLGGFYEQYV.

CDR3 amino acids: CAIRATGELFF. DNA of the CDR3: TGTGCCATCAGGGCCACCGGGGAGCTGTTTTTT. J is TRBJ2-2 and V is TRBV10-3; no clear D. The V gene lost 6 bases and the J gene lost 4 bases, with 3 bases spanning the gap. The germline gives CDR1 ENHRY, CDR2 SYGVKD. This CDR3 comprises 11 residues.

The rearrangement joins TRBV7-2 to TRBJ2-2; D is undetermined. CDR3 length: 15 amino acids. V lost 3 bases and J lost 0, with 8 bases in between. CDR1 is SGHTA, CDR2 FQGNSA, per germline. CDR3 sequence: CASSFYRSNTGELFF. The DNA for the CDR3 is TGTGCCAGCAGCTTTTACCGTTCGAACACCGGGGAGCTGTTTTTT. Full variable domain (rest looked up from reference TRBV7-2 and TRBJ2-2): GAGVSQSPSNKVTEKGKDVELRCDPISGHTALYWYRQSLGQGLEFLIYFQGNSAPDKSGLPSDRFSAERTGGSVSTLTIQRTQQEDSAVYLCASSFYRSNTGELFFGEGSRLTVL.

The rearrangement uses TRBV27 and TRBJ2-3; D is possibly TRBD2 (6 bases). The CDR3 has 14 residues. V was cut by 6 bases and J by 0 bases, with 10 bases left in between. Germline V gives CDR1 MNHEY, CDR2 SMNVEV (reference sequence). Written as DNA, the CDR3 is TGTGCCAGCAGAGGACGGGGGAGCACAGATACGCAGTATTTT. Translation: CASRGRGSTDTQYF.

In this sample, this clonotype turned up many times. J is TRBJ2-5 and V is TRBV12-3 or TRBV12-4; 7 bases agree with TRBD2. The CDR3 runs 17 residues. With 3 bases clipped from V and 4 bases from J, the junction kept 14 bases outside the gene matches. The CDR3 DNA follows: TGTGCCAGCAGTTTTGACACCCTAGCGGCTGGGGGAGAGACCCAGTACTTC. It is translated as CASSFDTLAAGGETQYF.

J is TRBJ1-1 and V is TRBV5-1; the D is unclear. Germline V gives CDR1 SGHRS, CDR2 YFSETQ. Trimming cost V 0 bases and J 2 bases, with 8 bases left between them. This CDR3 has 14 amino acids. DNA of the CDR3: TGCGCCAGCAGCTTGGTAGAGGCCAACACTGAAGCTTTCTTT. Protein: CASSLVEANTEAFF.

This clonotype has only a few counts. The genes are TRBV4-2 and TRBJ1-4; D is ambiguous. Germline loops: CDR1 LGHNA, CDR2 YNFKEQ. There are 14 residues in the CDR3. Trimming cost V 3 bases and J 5 bases, with 10 bases left between them. The CDR3: CASSQVGDNEKLFF. The CDR3 DNA follows: TGTGCCAGCAGCCAGGTCGGTGACAATGAAAAACTGTTTTTT.

The rearrangement links TRBV12-3 or TRBV12-4 to TRBJ2-5, with D possibly TRBD2 on 7 matching bases. V was shortened by 6 bases and J by 5 bases, with 19 bases between the two germline ends. This CDR3 is 15 amino acids long. Here the CDR3 DNA reads TGTGCCAGCAGCCGCGGGGGCGTCGGTGGGGAGACCCAGTACTTC. It yields the protein CASSRGGVGGETQYF.

This clonotype appeared a few times. The rearrangement uses TRBV12-3 or TRBV12-4 and TRBJ2-1, with TRBD2 matching over 7 bases. The junction had 5 bases not matched to a gene; V was cut back by 3 bases and J by 3 bases. CDR3 length: 15 residues. The CDR3 DNA reads as TGTGCCAGCAGTTTTGTTAGCGGGCACTACAATGAGCAGTTCTTC. It codes for CASSFVSGHYNEQFF.

This clonotype has just a few counts. This rearrangement joins TRBV14 to TRBJ2-2; TRBD2 agrees at 8 bases. Germline V gene lookup returns CDR1 SGHDN and CDR2 FVKESK. This CDR3 has 14 amino acids. The V and J ends lost 2 bases and 6 bases, in that order; junction bases with no gene match: 2. CDR3 DNA: TGTGCCAGCAGCCAATCCGGGAGGGCCGGGGAGCTGTTTTTT. Translating gives CASSQSGRAGELFF. Looking up the rest from reference TRBV14 and TRBJ2-2 gives the full variable domain: EAGVTQFPSHSVIEKGQTVTLRCDPISGHDNLYWYRRVMGKEIKFLLHFVKESKQDESGMPNNRFLAERTGGTYSTLKVQPAELEDSGVYFCASSQSGRAGELFFGEGSRLTVL.

This clonotype was observed a handful of times. The chain links TRBV12-3 or TRBV12-4 to TRBJ2-1, with 9 positions matching TRBD1. J gave up 5 bases and V 2 bases, and 13 bases lay outside the gene matches. The length of the CDR3 is 18 residues. CDR3 in amino acids: CASSLWDREAPVDNEQFF. Here the CDR3 DNA reads TGTGCCAGCAGTTTATGGGACAGGGAGGCCCCGGTTGACAATGAGCAGTTCTTC.

The CDR3 region has the DNA TGTGCCAGCAAGGAGGGTCCCTATAATTCACCCCTCCACTTT. Protein: CASKEGPYNSPLHF. The chain is built from TRBV6-1 and TRBJ1-6; the D is unclear. CDR3 size: 14 residues. The germline gives CDR1 MNHNS, CDR2 SASEGT. V was shortened by 7 bases and J by 2 bases, with 9 bases between the two germline ends.

The V call is TRBV20-1, the J call TRBJ2-7; 11 nucleotides align to TRBD2. V was pared by 6 bases and J by 3 bases, with 4 bases of the junction left unmatched. The CDR3 has 13 residues. Per the germline V gene, CDR1 is DFQATT and CDR2 is SNEGSKA (reference sequence). CDR3 in amino acids: CSAPGTSGYEQYF. CDR3 nucleotide sequence: TGCAGTGCCCCCGGGACTAGCGGCTACGAGCAGTACTTC.

This clonotype appeared a few times. V usage is TRBV4-1 and J usage is TRBJ2-1; perhaps TRBD2 as D (6 bases). This CDR3 contains 16 residues. CDR1 and CDR2 from the germline V gene are MGHRA and YSYEKL. Trimming removed 0 bases from V and 4 bases from J, with 13 bases in between. The CDR3 DNA is TGCGCCAGCAGCCAAGACGGAGGGAGGAGTTACAATGAGCAGTTCTTC. Residues: CASSQDGGRSYNEQFF.

The chain has TRBV12-3 or TRBV12-4 and TRBJ1-1; D remains unclear. V gave up 7 bases and J gave up 6 bases, with 18 bases separating them. The CDR3 has 14 residues. The CDR3 bases are TGTGCCAGCATCCACGACACTGTTACTCCTGAAGCTTTCTTT. Translation gives CASIHDTVTPEAFF.

This chain links TRBV7-3 with TRBJ2-1, with 8 bases that match TRBD2. This CDR3 has 17 residues. Unmatched junction bases numbered 13, after V lost 2 bases and J lost 7 bases. The germline V gene has CDR1 SGHTA and CDR2 FQGTGA. This chain's CDR3 is CASSLPPSAGGPNEQFF. The CDR3 coding sequence is TGTGCCAGCAGCTTACCCCCTTCGGCGGGAGGTCCGAATGAGCAGTTCTTC.

This clonotype showed up just a few times. V usage is TRBV11-2 and J usage is TRBJ2-7; 8 positions agree with TRBD2. This CDR3 spans 15 amino acids. Germline V gene sequence: CDR1 SGHAT, CDR2 FQNNGV. V lost 5 bases, J lost 2 bases, and 8 bases stayed unmatched. CDR3 in amino acids: CASSVTSGNTYEQYF. The DNA for the CDR3 is TGTGCCAGCAGCGTTACTAGCGGAAATACCTACGAGCAGTACTTC.